The following is a TCR beta chain sequence with its context. Its antigen is not identified. Isolated RNA was reverse transcribed in full, so expressed TCRB transcripts were sequenced. Clones were sequenced by immunoSEQ multiplex PCR, and TCRdb holds only the in-frame ones, with some missing. Among hundreds of thousands of clones listed, 11% to 15% were seen once. Each donor gave one heparinised blood draw averaging around 0.12 L. This record belongs to a study of beta chain features in type 1 diabetes. Notes on the study in general: For Type 1 diabetes patients, all four CD4+ subsets carried TCRB CDR3s that were moderately but significantly shorter. cDNA sequencing could over-represent cells with high TCR expression.

The sample comprised naive CD4+ T cells from blood. The clonotype originates from a man younger than 30 with type 1 diabetes.

The CDR3, as DNA: TGTGCCAGTAGTGTCTCCTCCGGGACAGGGGGGTACAATGAGCAGTTCTTC. It translates to CASSVSSGTGGYNEQFF. This chain connects TRBV19 to TRBJ2-1; 11 positions agree with TRBD1. Germline V lookup: CDR1 LNHDA, CDR2 SQIVND (reference sequence). J was trimmed by 4 bases and V by 5 bases; bases with no gene match: 10. The CDR3 loop spans 17 amino acids.